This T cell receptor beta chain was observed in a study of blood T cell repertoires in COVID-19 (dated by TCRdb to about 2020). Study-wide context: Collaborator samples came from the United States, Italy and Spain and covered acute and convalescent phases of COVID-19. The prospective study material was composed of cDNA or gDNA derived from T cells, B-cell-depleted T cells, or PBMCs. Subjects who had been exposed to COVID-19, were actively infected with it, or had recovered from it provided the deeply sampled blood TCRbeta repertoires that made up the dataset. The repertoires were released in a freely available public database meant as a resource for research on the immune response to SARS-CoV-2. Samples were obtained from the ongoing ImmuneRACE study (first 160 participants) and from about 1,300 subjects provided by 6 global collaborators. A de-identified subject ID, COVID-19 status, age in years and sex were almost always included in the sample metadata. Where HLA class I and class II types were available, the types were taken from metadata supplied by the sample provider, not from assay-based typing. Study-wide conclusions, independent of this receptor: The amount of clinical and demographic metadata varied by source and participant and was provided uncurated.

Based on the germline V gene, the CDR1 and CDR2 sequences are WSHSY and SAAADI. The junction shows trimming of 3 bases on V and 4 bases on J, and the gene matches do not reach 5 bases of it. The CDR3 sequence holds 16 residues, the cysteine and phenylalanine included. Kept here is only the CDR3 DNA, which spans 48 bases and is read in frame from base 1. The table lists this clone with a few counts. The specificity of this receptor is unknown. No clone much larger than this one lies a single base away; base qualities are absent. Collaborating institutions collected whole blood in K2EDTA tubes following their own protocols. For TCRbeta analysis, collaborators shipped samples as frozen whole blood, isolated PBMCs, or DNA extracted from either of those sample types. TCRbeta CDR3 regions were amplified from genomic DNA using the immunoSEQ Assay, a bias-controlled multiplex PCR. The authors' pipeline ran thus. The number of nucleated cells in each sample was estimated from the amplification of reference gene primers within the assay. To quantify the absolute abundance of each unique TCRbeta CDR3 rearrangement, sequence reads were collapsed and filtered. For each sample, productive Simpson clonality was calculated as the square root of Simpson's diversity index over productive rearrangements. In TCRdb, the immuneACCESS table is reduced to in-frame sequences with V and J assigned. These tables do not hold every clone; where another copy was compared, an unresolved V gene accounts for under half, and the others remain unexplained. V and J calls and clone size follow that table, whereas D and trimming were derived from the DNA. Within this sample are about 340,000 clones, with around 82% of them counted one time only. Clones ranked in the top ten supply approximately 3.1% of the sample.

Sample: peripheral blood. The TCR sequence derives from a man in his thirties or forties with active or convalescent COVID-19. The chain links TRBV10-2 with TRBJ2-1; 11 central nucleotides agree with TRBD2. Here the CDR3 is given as CASSDILAGDYNEQFF. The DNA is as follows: TGCGCCAGCAGTGATATACTAGCGGGAGATTACAATGAGCAGTTCTTC.